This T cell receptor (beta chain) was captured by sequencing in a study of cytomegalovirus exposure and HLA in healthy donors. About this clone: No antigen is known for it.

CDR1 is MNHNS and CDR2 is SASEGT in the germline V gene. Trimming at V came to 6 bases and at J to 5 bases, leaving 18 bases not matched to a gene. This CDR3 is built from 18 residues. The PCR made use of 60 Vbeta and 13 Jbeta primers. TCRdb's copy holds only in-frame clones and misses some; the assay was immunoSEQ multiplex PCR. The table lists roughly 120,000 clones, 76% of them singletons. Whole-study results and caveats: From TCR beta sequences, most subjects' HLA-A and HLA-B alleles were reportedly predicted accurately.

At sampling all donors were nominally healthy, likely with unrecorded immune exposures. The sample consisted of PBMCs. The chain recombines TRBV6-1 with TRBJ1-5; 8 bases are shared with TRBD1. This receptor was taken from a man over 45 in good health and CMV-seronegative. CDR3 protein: CASRERSTTGGAHQPQHF. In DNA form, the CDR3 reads TGTGCCAGCAGGGAACGCTCAACAACAGGGGGAGCCCATCAGCCCCAGCATTTT.